This T cell receptor (beta chain) was retrieved from a study of OX40 agonist ivuxolimab in advanced cancers. This CDR3 spans 15 amino acids. V shed 0 bases and J shed 7 bases, with 13 bases lying between them. The germline CDR1 and CDR2 sequences are MGHRA and YSYEKL. Study results and limitations: Low normalized T-cell clonal expansion was also seen in some nonresponders. More expanded clones were seen, on average, in CD8+ T cells than in CD4+.

Of note for this clone: Its antigen is currently unknown.

TCRdb keeps only in-frame clones here, not all; method: immunoSEQ multiplex PCR. The table has tens of thousands of clones, around four fifths seen once; the top ten hold 1.5% to 2%. Exclusion applied to patients with autoimmune disease history or systemic immunosuppression. The input for sequencing was CD4+ or CD8+ T cells sorted from blood, taken in a trial of the OX40 agonist ivuxolimab. The sequence came from an adult with an advanced solid tumor such as melanoma, head and neck, liver or kidney cancer. The chain joins TRBV4-1 to TRBJ1-5, with a tentative D call TRBD1 (5 bases). CDR3: CASSQDAGRRQPQHF. In DNA, the CDR3 is TGCGCCAGCAGCCAAGACGCGGGGCGCAGACAGCCCCAGCATTTT.